The rows below give T cell receptor beta chains drawn from one sample of a study of early T cells in non-severe SARS-CoV-2 infection. MiXCR was run by TCRdb on the 5' RACE reads, yielding one entry per CDR3 protein. The profile covers about 120,000 distinct CDR3 sequences, with roughly 13% appearing a single time and 3.5% to 4% taken by the ten largest. The sequences come from whole blood, collected at baseline. The receptors come from an adult who was a healthcare worker with PCR-confirmed SARS-CoV-2 infection or an uninfected control (not recorded which). Each CDR3 is given with its conserved first and last residue. D genes are given only for firm matches. Not every row has a clone size; where given, it reads once, few, many or a size class.

V gene: TRBV15; clone size: few; D gene: TRBD2; J gene: TRBJ2-7; CDR3 DNA: TGTGCCACCAGCAGAGATTCGCTAGCGGGAGGGCCCTACGAGCAGTACTTC; CDR3 protein: CATSRDSLAGGPYEQYF
V gene: TRBV2; clone size: few; D gene: TRBD1; J gene: TRBJ2-2; CDR3 DNA: TGTGCCAGCAGTGTTCGGGGACAGGGTGATCCCGGGGAGCTGTTTTTT; CDR3 protein: CASSVRGQGDPGELFF
V gene: TRBV7-3; clone size: .; D gene: .; J gene: TRBJ1-3; CDR3 DNA: TGTGCCAGCAGCCAGGGAGGTTCGGCTGGAAACACCATATATTTT; CDR3 protein: CASSQGGSAGNTIYF
V gene: TRBV7-9; clone size: few; D gene: .; J gene: TRBJ1-2; CDR3 DNA: TGTGCCAGCAGCCCCCCGGGGGGTCGGGCTAACTATGGCTACACCTTC; CDR3 protein: CASSPPGGRANYGYTF
V gene: TRBV30; clone size: few; D gene: .; J gene: TRBJ2-1; CDR3 DNA: TGTGCCTGGATAGGTGGGGGCAGCTCCTACAATGAGCAGTTCTTC; CDR3 protein: CAWIGGGSSYNEQFF
V gene: TRBV7-2; clone size: few; D gene: TRBD1; J gene: TRBJ2-2; CDR3 DNA: TGTGCCAGCAGCTTAGTAGGGACAGGGACGAACACCGGGGAGCTGTTTTTT; CDR3 protein: CASSLVGTGTNTGELFF
V gene: TRBV13; clone size: .; D gene: .; J gene: TRBJ1-1; CDR3 DNA: TGTGCCAGCAGCTGGGACCGAGGGGACACTGAAGCTTTCTTT; CDR3 protein: CASSWDRGDTEAFF
V gene: TRBV18; clone size: few; D gene: .; J gene: TRBJ2-1; CDR3 DNA: TGTGCCAGCTCACCATGGACCCACCAAGGCGATGAGCAGTTCTTC; CDR3 protein: CASSPWTHQGDEQFF
V gene: TRBV29-1; clone size: .; D gene: TRBD1; J gene: TRBJ2-1; CDR3 DNA: TGCAGCGTATCCGGGACAGGGGCTAATGAGCAGTTCTTC; CDR3 protein: CSVSGTGANEQFF
V gene: TRBV10-2; clone size: .; D gene: .; J gene: TRBJ2-7; CDR3 DNA: TGCGCCAGCAGTGAGTCGTCCTATAGCGAGCAGTACTTC; CDR3 protein: CASSESSYSEQYF
V gene: TRBV10-3; clone size: few; D gene: TRBD2; J gene: TRBJ2-3; CDR3 DNA: TGTGCCATCAGTGTGAGCGGGAGTGGAACAGATACGCAGTATTTT; CDR3 protein: CAISVSGSGTDTQYF